These T cell receptor beta chains were read from a single sample in a study of T cells in Graves' hyperthyroidism and ophthalmopathy. In TCRdb, the multiplex PCR reads were re-called with MiXCR into one record per CDR3 protein. The sample lists 500,000 to 600,000 distinct CDR3 sequences; approximately 44% were seen once. Sequencing was carried out using peripheral blood or thyroid tissue (not recorded which). The source of these receptors is an adult woman with Graves' disease, either hyperthyroidism or ophthalmopathy (not recorded which). Each CDR3 is given without its conserved first and last residue. A row's size may be missing; if present it is once, few, many or a size class.

V gene | clone size | CDR3 protein
TRBV2 | many | ATEGLQNTEAF
TRBV7-8 | . | ASSADRDSVYGYT
TRBV12-3/TRBV12-4 | . | AGGDSGANVLT
TRBV19 | many | ASILTGGGNQPQH
TRBV7-3 | . | ASSAQGVTSGSTIY
TRBV4-2 | many | ASSQNPRQNNSPLH
TRBV11-2 | many | ASSFRTGSHPYEQY
TRBV11-2 | . | ASSRIGHVETEAF
TRBV5-1 | once | ASSTGTSGYTDTQY
TRBV7-9 | . | ASSLRTGPYEQY
TRBV5-1 | many | ASSLEGGTPQTYEQY
TRBV7-6 | . | ASSFPFSSGYT
TRBV25-1 | . | ASSARDRFSDTQY
TRBV28 | . | ASSSPLREGLFEQY
TRBV29-1 | . | GARGRGIGSPLH
TRBV2 | few | ASSEDRYNEQF
TRBV2 | many | ASRPSGGLPY
TRBV12-3/TRBV12-4 | many | ASSLELREQY
TRBV20-1 | . | SAKKGTLRGAEAF
TRBV7-2 | once | ASSLRNKNTEAF
TRBV25-1 | once | ASSIAEAPNSPLH
TRBV7-9 | . | ASSLVPLH
TRBV7-9 | . | ASSLKVAGTTY
TRBV10-3 | few | ATRLAGTSGRNTQY
TRBV2 | many | ASSDGGRIQETQY
TRBV18 | . | ASSPPSMNTEAF